These 15 T cell receptor beta chains came from one sample sequenced in a study of metastatic and nonmetastatic thyroid tumors. TCRdb re-processed the PCR reads through MiXCR. The sample holds roughly 34,000 clones, 20% to 25% seen once. Patients were all untreated before their thyroid surgery. Sequencing was carried out using tumor tissue. Every receptor here comes from a male donor with papillary thyroid cancer or a benign thyroid nodule (not recorded which). Some clones in this sample may be carry-over from other donors' samples.

This clone was detected many times. The conserved phenylalanine or tryptophan normally closing the CDR3 is absent here, so this likely arose from a read error. No DNA is shown, since the ends of the CDR3 on it are uncertain; the CDR3 is the one TCRdb lists. V and J are TRBV9 and TRBJ2-6; no check of the table's D call, TRBD1, against the DNA was made. The germline gives CDR1 SGDLS, CDR2 YYNGEE. Including both end residues, the CDR3 is 10 amino acids long. CDR3 region: CASSVEGGQV.

In its sample, this clone was seen a few times. The CDR3 region is CSVSSGDYGYTF. The CDR3 DNA follows: TGCAGCGTCTCCTCAGGTGACTATGGCTACACCTTC. V and J are TRBV29-1 and TRBJ1-2, with D unclear. The CDR3 totals 12 residues. Deletions cut 6 bases from V and 3 bases from J, with 11 bases between. Germline CDR1 is SQVTM and CDR2 is ANQGSEA.

There are many counts of this clone. The sample contains more than one DNA sequence encoding this CDR3. V gene TRBV10-3 combines with J gene TRBJ2-5, with D perhaps matching TRBD1 or TRBD2 (5 bases each). The CDR3 extends over 14 amino acids. Germline assignment: CDR1 ENHRY and CDR2 SYGVKD. V lost 2 bases and J lost 1, with 8 bases in between. CDR3 residues: CAISEGGTQETQYF. CDR3 bases: TGTGCCATCAGTGAGGGTGGGACCCAAGAGACCCAGTACTTC.

Note on this clone: It may be a read error: a sequence one base away is much more abundant. V gene TRBV18 combines with J gene TRBJ2-3; 11 positions agree with TRBD2. This CDR3 contains 15 residues. Germline CDR1 reads KGHSH; CDR2 reads LQKENI. CDR3 in DNA: TGTGCCAACTCACCGGGGACTAGCGGCCTAGATACGCAGTATTTT. It is translated as CANSPGTSGLDTQYF.

The chain is built from TRBV19 and TRBJ2-1; D is perhaps TRBD1 or TRBD2 (7 bases each). The CDR3 spans 14 residues. The V and J ends lost 5 bases and 2 bases respectively, with 10 bases between them. Germline V gene data show CDR1 as LNHDA and CDR2 as SQIVND (reference sequence). The DNA for the CDR3 is TGTGCCAGTAGTCCAGGGGGGGCCTACAATGAGCAGTTCTTC. Translation gives CASSPGGAYNEQFF. Full variable domain (rest looked up from reference TRBV19 and TRBJ2-1): DGGITQSPKYLFRKEGQNVTLSCEQNLNHDAMYWYRQDPGQGLRLIYYSQIVNDFQKGDIAEGYSVSREKKESFPLTVTSAQKNPTAFYLCASSPGGAYNEQFFGPGTRLTVL.

This clone has at least ten counts. The V and J genes are TRBV7-3 and TRBJ2-1; D remains unclear. This CDR3 spans 11 amino acids. V gave up 2 bases and J gave up 9 bases, with 5 bases separating them. Germline V lookup: CDR1 SGHTA, CDR2 FQGTGA. The CDR3 region has the DNA TGTGCCAGCAGCTTAGGTGGTGAGCAGTTCTTC. Protein product: CASSLGGEQFF. Full variable domain (missing parts from reference TRBV7-3 and TRBJ2-1): GAGVSQTPSNKVTEKGKYVELRCDPISGHTALYWYRQSLGQGPEFLIYFQGTGAADDSGLPNDRFFAVRPEGSVSTLKIQRTERGDSAVYLCASSLGGEQFFGPGTRLTVL.

At least ten counts were recorded for this clone. This chain uses TRBV28 with TRBJ1-2; D unresolved. The V gene lost 6 bases and the J gene lost 8 bases, with 16 bases spanning the gap. This CDR3 has 13 residues. Germline CDR1 is MDHEN and CDR2 is SYDVKM. The CDR3 sequence: CASRGNGWGGYTF. For the CDR3, the DNA is TGTGCCAGCAGGGGTAACGGATGGGGAGGCTACACCTTC.

Many counts were recorded for this clone. Germline and junction disagree at one end, which may indicate a read error. The rearrangement joins TRBV28 to TRBJ1-4, with D perhaps TRBD1 (5 bases). CDR1 MDHEN and CDR2 SYDVKM come from the germline V gene. CDR3 length: 14 amino acids. The DNA for the CDR3 is TGTGCCGGCAGTTTCCAGGGCGGTAATGAAAAACTGTTTTTT. Residues: CAGSFQGGNEKLFF.

Only a few counts were recorded for this clone. V and J are TRBV6-5 and TRBJ2-7; a weak D match, TRBD2 (5 bases). Trimming removed 2 bases from V and 5 bases from J, with 16 bases in between. Germline V gives CDR1 MNHEY, CDR2 SVGAGI. The CDR3 totals 15 residues. The CDR3 nucleotides are TGTGCCAGCAGTTACACTATAAATCCCGGGGACGAGCAGTACTTC. It codes for CASSYTINPGDEQYF.

This clone was picked up many times. V gene TRBV6-4 combines with J gene TRBJ2-1; 8 bases are shared with TRBD2. The CDR3 spans 13 residues. With 8 bases clipped from V and 4 bases from J, the junction kept 4 bases outside the gene matches. The V gene's germline CDR1 is MRHNA and CDR2 SNTAGT. The CDR3 here is CASSAGAYNEQFF. Here the CDR3 DNA reads TGTGCCAGCTCAGCGGGAGCTTACAATGAGCAGTTCTTC.

This clone is classed as medium-sized (0.01 to 0.1%). The V gene is TRBV6-1, the J gene TRBJ1-1, with D perhaps TRBD1 (5 bases). This CDR3 is built from 15 residues. The germline V gene has CDR1 MNHNS and CDR2 SASEGT. The V end was cut by 0 bases, the J end by 8 bases, with 16 bases between. The CDR3 region is CASSEAQVFTPEAFF. The DNA for the CDR3 is TGTGCCAGCAGTGAAGCACAGGTTTTTACCCCCGAAGCTTTCTTT.

The chain joins TRBV7-3 to TRBJ2-2; 7 nucleotides match TRBD2. Trimming removed 5 bases from V and 10 bases from J; junction bases left unmatched: 16. This CDR3 is 16 amino acids long. Germline CDR1 SGHTA, CDR2 FQGTGA. CDR3 in amino acids: CASSPLGCGGYPELFF. In DNA form, the CDR3 reads TGTGCCAGCAGCCCCCTAGGGTGCGGGGGATACCCGGAGCTGTTTTTT.

The rearrangement joins TRBV15 to TRBJ2-5, with unresolved D. The germline V and J ends were trimmed by 0 bases and 5 bases, with 7 bases remaining between them. This CDR3 spans 13 amino acids. CDR1 LNHNV and CDR2 YYDKDF come from the germline V gene (reference sequence). Written as DNA, the CDR3 is TGTGCCACCAGCAGAGAAGGCAGGGAGACCCAGTACTTC. Its protein product is CATSREGRETQYF.

This clone has at least ten counts. The rearrangement joins TRBV7-9 to TRBJ2-7; D may be TRBD2 (5 bases). The CDR3 has 13 residues. Trimming stripped 5 bases from V and 6 bases from J, with 14 bases between. Germline values: CDR1 SEHNR, CDR2 FQNEAQ (reference sequence). This CDR3 is CASSTTLATEQYF. In DNA form, the CDR3 reads TGTGCCAGCAGCACCACTCTAGCCACCGAGCAGTACTTC. Looking up the rest from reference TRBV7-9 and TRBJ2-7 gives the full variable domain: DTGVSQNPRHKITKRGQNVTFRCDPISEHNRLYWYRQTLGQGPEFLTYFQNEAQLEKSRLLSDRFSAERPKGSFSTLEIQRTEQGDSAMYLCASSTTLATEQYFGPGTRLTVT.

At least ten counts were recorded for this clone. The chain employs TRBV12-3 or TRBV12-4 and TRBJ2-3; D gene uncertain. V was clipped by 6 bases and J by 2 bases, with 12 bases between them. This CDR3 comprises 14 residues. The CDR3 spells CASSLDVATDTQYF. DNA for the CDR3: TGTGCCAGCAGCCTGGACGTAGCCACAGATACGCAGTATTTT.